This T cell receptor beta chain stems from a study of preoperative IRX-2 immunotherapy in early breast cancer. Treatment specified: preoperative locoregional IRX-2 cytokine immunotherapy. Libraries were prepared by immunoSEQ multiplex PCR; TCRdb keeps only in-frame clonotypes and omits some of them. The sample consists of more than 25,000 clones, about 90% of them appearing once. This material was acquired from a patient treated with IRX-2 immunotherapy. The receptor was derived from a human donor with breast cancer.

The CDR3 nucleotides read TGTGCCAGCAGCTTGGGGGCAACAGGGGAAGAGACCCAGTACTTC. It is translated as CASSLGATGEETQYF. This chain connects TRBV7-6 to TRBJ2-5; TRBD1 matches at 7 bases. The trim removed 3 bases at V and 3 bases at J, leaving 7 bases unmatched. This CDR3 comprises 15 residues. Germline V gene sequence: CDR1 SGHVS, CDR2 FNYEAQ. Using reference TRBV7-6 and TRBJ2-5 for the parts outside the CDR3, the full variable domain is GAGVSQSPRYKVTKRGQDVALRCDPISGHVSLYWYRQALGQGPEFLTYFNYEAQQDKSGLPNDRFSAERPEGSISTLTIQRTEQRDSAMYRCASSLGATGEETQYFGPGTRLLVL.